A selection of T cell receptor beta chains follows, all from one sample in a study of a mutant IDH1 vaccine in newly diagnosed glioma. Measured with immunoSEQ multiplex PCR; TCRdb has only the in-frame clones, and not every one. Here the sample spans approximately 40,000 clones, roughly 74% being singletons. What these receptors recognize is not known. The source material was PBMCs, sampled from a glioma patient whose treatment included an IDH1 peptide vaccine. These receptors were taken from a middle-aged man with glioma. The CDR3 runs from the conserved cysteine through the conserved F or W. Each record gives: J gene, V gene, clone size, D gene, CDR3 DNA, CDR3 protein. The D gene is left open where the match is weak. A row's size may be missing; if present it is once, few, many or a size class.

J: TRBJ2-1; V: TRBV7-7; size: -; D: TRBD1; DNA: TGTGCCAGCAGCCAGGCCGGGACAGGGGGGAATGAGCAGTTCTTC; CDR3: CASSQAGTGGNEQFF
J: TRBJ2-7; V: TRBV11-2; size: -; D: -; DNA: TGTGCCAGCAGCCCCACGGGAGTAGGGCAGTACTTC; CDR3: CASSPTGVGQYF
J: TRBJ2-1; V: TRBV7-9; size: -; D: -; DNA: TGTGCCAGCAGCCCCGAGGGGAACTCCTACAATGAGCAGTTCTTC; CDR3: CASSPEGNSYNEQFF
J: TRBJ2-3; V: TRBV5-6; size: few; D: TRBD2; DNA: TGTGCCAGCAGCTTACTAGCGGGGGGGTACACAGATACGCAGTATTTT; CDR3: CASSLLAGGYTDTQYF
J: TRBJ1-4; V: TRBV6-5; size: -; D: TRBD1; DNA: TGTGCCAGCAGTTACCGGGGGACAGGGTCACTGTTTTTT; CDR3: CASSYRGTGSLFF
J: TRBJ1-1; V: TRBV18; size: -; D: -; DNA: TGTGCCAGCTCACCAACGGACAGCAACACTGAAGCTTTCTTT; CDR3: CASSPTDSNTEAFF
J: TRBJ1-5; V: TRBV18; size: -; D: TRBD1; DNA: TGTGCCAGCTCACCACGACAGGGGATGAATCAGCCCCAGCATTTT; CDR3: CASSPRQGMNQPQHF
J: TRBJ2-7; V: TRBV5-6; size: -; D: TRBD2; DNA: TGTGCCAGCAGCAACGACGGGACTAGCGGGGGCCCTTTGTCCTACGAGCAGTACTTC; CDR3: CASSNDGTSGGPLSYEQYF
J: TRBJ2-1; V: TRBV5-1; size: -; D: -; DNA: TGCGCCAGCAGCCCGGATGCGGGCAATGAGCAGTTCTTC; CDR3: CASSPDAGNEQFF
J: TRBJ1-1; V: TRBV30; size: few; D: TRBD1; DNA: TGTGCCGGGACAGGTCGGAAAATTAACACTGAAGCTTTCTTT; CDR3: CAGTGRKINTEAFF
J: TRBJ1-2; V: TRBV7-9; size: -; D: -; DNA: TGTGCCAGCAGCTTAGAAGTCGCGACAGCCTTTAACTATGGCTACACCTTC; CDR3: CASSLEVATAFNYGYTF
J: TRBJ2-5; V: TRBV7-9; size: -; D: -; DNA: TGTGCCAGCAGCTTGTCGGGGATGGAGACCCAGTACTTC; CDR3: CASSLSGMETQYF